These 3 T cell receptor beta chains came from one sample sequenced in a study of shared clonotypes between healthy human individuals. Repertoires were generated with immunoSEQ multiplex PCR, while TCRdb's copy carries only in-frame clones and drops some. The repertoire has some 790,000 clones, 55% to 75% of them found once; the top ten carry under 2%. The sample taken for sequencing was memory CD4+ T cells sorted from blood. Indicated subset: CD45RA-negative fraction. These receptor sequences come from a young woman in good health.

The rearrangement joins TRBV6-1 to TRBJ1-1; no firm D call. The germline V gene has CDR1 MNHNS and CDR2 SASEGT. CDR3 length: 12 amino acids. V was pared by 8 bases and J by 0 bases, with 7 bases between. The CDR3 DNA reads TGTGCCAGCGACATCATGAACACTGAAGCTTTCTTT. Encoded protein: CASDIMNTEAFF.

The chain employs TRBV2 and TRBJ1-5; tentatively, D is TRBD1 (5 bases). Looked up from germline, CDR1 is SNHLY and CDR2 is FYNNEI. CDR3 size: 18 residues. V lost 6 bases and J lost 1, with 22 bases in between. CDR3 in DNA: TGTGCCAGCAGACCTGGGTATTGGGGGGTGGACAGCAATCAGCCCCAGCATTTT. The encoded protein is CASRPGYWGVDSNQPQHF. Supplemented by reference TRBV2 and TRBJ1-5, the full variable domain reads EPEVTQTPSHQVTQMGQEVILRCVPISNHLYFYWYRQILGQKVEFLVSFYNNEISEKSEIFDDQFSVERPDGSNFTLKIRSTKLEDSAMYFCASRPGYWGVDSNQPQHFGDGTRLSIL.

The chain employs TRBV18 and TRBJ2-1; 14 bases are a match to TRBD2. Germline-derived CDR1 and CDR2 are KGHSH and LQKENI. The CDR3 totals 17 residues. The ends lost 8 bases at V and 7 bases at J; junction bases unmatched: 13. The DNA of the CDR3 is TGTGCCAGCACCGAGTCTAGGGGACTAGCGGGAGTTAATGAGCAGTTCTTC. It specifies CASTESRGLAGVNEQFF.